This is a list of T cell receptor beta chains from one sample in a study of shared clonotypes between healthy human individuals. The data were produced by immunoSEQ multiplex PCR, yet TCRdb's version contains in-frame clones alone and is incomplete. The sample shows about 2.1 million clones, around 93% of them seen only once. The sequenced sample consisted of naive CD8+ T cells from PBMCs. The origin of the receptors is a man aged 18 to 30 in good health. Some clones in this sample may be carry-over from other donors' samples. Each CDR3 is given with its conserved first and last residue. The order of the fields is CDR3 protein, CDR3 DNA, J gene, V gene, D gene, clone size. D genes are given only for firm matches. Only some rows state a clone size, as once, few, many or a class for expanded clones.

CASSMWDRAGGYTF TGTGCCAGTAGTATGTGGGACAGGGCAGGTGGCTACACCTTC TRBJ1-2 TRBV19 TRBD1 once
CASSPGLFYNEQFF TGTGCCAGCAGCCCGGGACTCTTCTACAATGAGCAGTTCTTC TRBJ2-1 TRBV28 - -
CASSTAQPEQFF TGTGCCAGTAGTACCGCCCAGCCAGAGCAGTTCTTC TRBJ2-1 TRBV19 - few
CASSLGTGGRDGYTF TGCGCCAGCAGCCTGGGGACAGGGGGCCGGGATGGCTACACCTTC TRBJ1-2 TRBV5-1 TRBD1 -
CASSYSPGSSYEQYF TGTGCCAGCAGTTACTCCCCGGGGAGCTCCTACGAGCAGTACTTC TRBJ2-7 TRBV6-6 - -
CASSEGGPTEAFF TGCGCCAGCAGTGAGGGGGGTCCGACTGAAGCTTTCTTT TRBJ1-1 TRBV10-2 - -
CASSFWAGGENEQFF TGTGCCAGCAGCTTCTGGGCAGGGGGTGAGAATGAGCAGTTCTTC TRBJ2-1 TRBV7-9 TRBD1 once
CASSLDVREQFF TGTGCCAGCAGCTTAGATGTCCGTGAGCAGTTCTTC TRBJ2-1 TRBV11-3 - -
CASRAGWNEQFF TGTGCCAGCAGGGCAGGGTGGAATGAGCAGTTCTTC TRBJ2-1 TRBV7-9 - once
CASSDAVSLRETEAFF TGTGCCAGCAGTGATGCAGTTAGTCTAAGGGAAACTGAAGCTTTCTTT TRBJ1-1 TRBV2 - -
CASSPSGSGTDTQYF TGTGCCAGCAGCCCGAGCGGGAGTGGGACAGATACGCAGTATTTT TRBJ2-3 TRBV9 TRBD2 -
CASSVRVGNQPQHF TGTGCCAGCAGTGTCAGGGTGGGCAATCAGCCCCAGCATTTT TRBJ1-5 TRBV6-1 - -
CASSELGPSSYNEQFF TGTGCCAGCAGTGAACTGGGGCCTAGCTCCTACAATGAGCAGTTCTTC TRBJ2-1 TRBV6-1 - -
CSVGTGDSYEQYF TGCAGCGTAGGGACAGGGGACTCCTACGAGCAGTACTTC TRBJ2-7 TRBV29-1 TRBD1 -
CASSLSQASYGYTF TGTGCCAGCAGTTTGTCGCAGGCCTCCTATGGCTACACCTTC TRBJ1-2 TRBV28 - -
CASSLDPSNNQPQHF TGTGCCAGCAGCTTAGACCCCTCCAACAATCAGCCCCAGCATTTT TRBJ1-5 TRBV7-3 - once
CASSVDAGGRSGNTIYF TGTGCCAGCAGCGTAGATGCAGGGGGCCGCTCTGGAAACACCATATATTTT TRBJ1-3 TRBV9 TRBD1 -
CASSFFRGPSYEQYF TGTGCCAGCAGCTTCTTCCGGGGCCCCTCCTACGAGCAGTACTTC TRBJ2-7 TRBV7-8 - -
CASRDTLTYEQYF TGCGCCAGCAGGGACACCCTGACCTACGAGCAGTACTTC TRBJ2-7 TRBV4-1 - -
CASSLVLNEQFF TGTGCCAGCAGCTTAGTCTTAAATGAGCAGTTCTTC TRBJ2-1 TRBV7-2 - -
CAIRGLGAGETQYF TGTGCCATCAGAGGTTTGGGGGCTGGAGAGACCCAGTACTTC TRBJ2-5 TRBV10-3 - -
CASSGLAGGNEQFF TGTGCCAGCAGCGGACTAGCGGGAGGGAATGAGCAGTTCTTC TRBJ2-1 TRBV25-1 TRBD2 -
CASSVRDTNQPQHF TGTGCCAGTAGCGTAAGGGACACTAATCAGCCCCAGCATTTT TRBJ1-5 TRBV19 - -